These T cell receptor beta chains were read from a single sample in a study of cytomegalovirus exposure and HLA in healthy donors. Method: immunoSEQ multiplex PCR; TCRdb's copy keeps in-frame clones and lacks some. The data show over 150,000 clones, with 70% to 85% seen just once and 4.8% held by the top ten. Material for sequencing was PBMCs. All receptors derive from a man in his late teens or twenties in good health and CMV-seronegative. Both conserved end residues are part of each CDR3. Expanded clones get a size class; other rows say once, few or many, or leave the size out.

v_gene,abundance,len,CDR3aa
TRBV6-5,-,14,CASSNTGGSYEQYF
TRBV18,-,14,CASSPQAGEETQYF
TRBV6-6,-,14,CASAQTDVINTIYF
TRBV2,-,17,CASSRDAGTSAPYEQYF
TRBV19,once,15,CASSIGTAANYGYTF
TRBV28,-,16,CASSSTGGRVAGELFF
TRBV25-1,-,16,CASSDLVGAGYNEQFF
TRBV28,-,14,CASSPARENHEQFF
TRBV19,-,13,CASSGRGQTEAFF
TRBV9,-,16,CASSAFGRASTDTQYF
TRBV6-5,-,13,CASSYDSNEKLFF
TRBV28,-,16,CASSKPGLAGTETQYF
TRBV6-5,-,15,CASSYQVGVGTEAFF
TRBV11-3,few,12,CASAGGNTEAFF
TRBV4-3,-,15,CASSQDAKGAGAQYF
TRBV9,-,15,CASSLGQFYNYGYTF
TRBV9,once,16,CASSVDARGPTGELFF
TRBV7-3,-,15,CASSLTFGSAYEQYF
TRBV5-1,-,13,CASSQTGGNGYTF
TRBV6-5,-,14,CASIHGGQNYGYTF
TRBV11-2,-,17,CASSPGQGGAGANVLTF
TRBV5-1,-,18,CASRYSGLAGALTYEQYF
TRBV5-6,few,15,CASSFGQGRAYEQYF
TRBV9,-,15,CASSAHTGGMSEAFF
TRBV2,-,15,CASTPGTSGGDEQFF
TRBV19,-,14,CASSIMGGDSPLHF
TRBV6-1,-,13,CASTLYRGGEQYF
TRBV9,-,17,CASSVEARSSYNSPLHF
TRBV4-1,-,14,CASSQDPGIDGYTF
TRBV5-1,-,15,CASSTQGSTNEKLFF
TRBV7-9,-,15,CASSPSGLAGYEQYF
TRBV5-1,-,13,CASTQGWETEAFF
TRBV15,-,15,CATIKQLTNTGELFF
TRBV7-3,-,13,CASSPAVDETQYF
TRBV28,once,11,CASSLSSVKFF
TRBV7-2,-,16,CASSLGLGRGYQPQHF
TRBV7-9,-,12,CSSSLVAHEQFF